This T cell receptor (beta chain) comes out of a study of T cell responses to AZD1222 COVID-19 vaccine. The assay was immunoSEQ multiplex PCR, and TCRdb's table has in-frame clones only and misses some. Among about 100,000 clones listed, 80% to 95% were seen once. The CDR3 is 14 residues long. V lost 6 bases and J lost 7; bases outside the gene matches: 7. The germline V gene encodes CDR1 SGHAT and CDR2 FQNNGV. This TCR came from an adult in good health. The sequenced sample was peripheral blood, obtained on day 0 of AZD1222 vaccination. The rearrangement uses TRBV11-2 and TRBJ2-2; TRBD1 aligns across 8 bases. The CDR3 region is CASSPQGAVGELFF. Here the CDR3 DNA reads TGTGCCAGCAGTCCGCAGGGGGCGGTCGGGGAGCTGTTTTTT.